This T cell receptor beta chain was documented in a study of blood T cell repertoires in COVID-19. Study at large: The samples span acute and convalescent COVID-19 from the United States, Italy and Spain. T cells, B-cell-depleted T cells, or PBMCs supplied cDNA or gDNA.

Original processing methods: Reference gene primer amplification gave nucleated cell count estimates. The method was immunoSEQ multiplex PCR; TCRdb's version includes in-frame clones alone and lacks a portion of them. The V and J calls and clone size come from that table; D and trimming were worked out from the DNA. Among about 140,000 clones listed, roughly 80% were seen once. The CDR3 loop spans 15 amino acids. J was trimmed by 12 bases and V by 4 bases; bases with no gene match: 10. Germline CDR1 is SGHRS and CDR2 is YFSETQ. The chain combines TRBV5-1 with TRBJ2-1; 13 positions match TRBD2. This receptor was identified in a man between 65 and 85 years old who had recovered from COVID-19. The sequencing input was peripheral blood. DNA for the CDR3: TGCGCCAGCAGCCCCCGGTCTACTAGCGGGAGGGGGCAGTTCTTC. It yields the protein CASSPRSTSGRGQFF.